Below, 14 T cell receptor beta chains from the same sample are listed, as sequenced in a study of T cell clusters in autoimmune cytopenias. TRB was amplified from 250 ng of peripheral blood genomic DNA per sample. One tube held mixed TRB-A and TRB-B primer pools for touch-down PCR. Following a re-call of the multiplex PCR reads, TCRdb has one entry per CDR3 protein and lacks DNA. This sample carries 600 or so distinct CDR3 sequences, with around 26% going to the ten biggest clones. The sample also formed part of further work on T cell repertoires in aging, cancer and after chemotherapy.

The sequencing sample was made of peripheral blood. These receptors were taken from a human donor with chronic lymphocytic leukemia.

The chain employs TRBV11-3 and TRBJ2-3; TCRdb's D call, TRBD1, is unchecked because there is no DNA. CDR3 length: 15 amino acids. The germline gives CDR1 SGHNT, CDR2 YENEEA. This chain's CDR3 is CASSLGDRGSDTQYF.

The chain is built from TRBV4-1 and TRBJ2-7; no DNA is available, so the TRBD1 call from TCRdb remains unchecked. The CDR3 is 14 residues long. Germline V lookup: CDR1 MGHRA, CDR2 YSYEKL. The CDR3 loop is CASRPRDSSYEQYF.

The chain has TRBV20-1 and TRBJ2-5. Germline CDR1 reads DFQATT; CDR2 reads SNEGSKA (reference sequence). This CDR3 contains 11 residues. CDR3 protein: CSARGSETQYF.

The chain uses TRBV5-1 and TRBJ1-1. CDR1 SGHRS and CDR2 YFSETQ come from the germline V gene. This CDR3 comprises 14 residues. The CDR3 spells CASSPESRGTEAFF.

This clonotype counts as medium-sized by frequency. The chain couples TRBV5-1 to TRBJ1-1. This CDR3 contains 15 residues. CDR1 is SGHRS, CDR2 YFSETQ, per germline. CDR3 residues: CASSLLGRLSTEAFF.

This clonotype is labeled medium-sized based on frequency. The chain couples TRBV20-1 to TRBJ1-5. The CDR3 runs 13 residues. Germline loops: CDR1 DFQATT, CDR2 SNEGSKA (reference sequence). The CDR3 region is CSATSRAIQPQHF.

This clonotype is classed as medium-sized (0.01 to 0.1%) by frequency. This chain uses TRBV28 with TRBJ2-1; checking the TCRdb D call of TRBD2 is not possible without DNA. Per germline, CDR1 MDHEN and CDR2 SYDVKM. The length of the CDR3 is 15 residues. The CDR3 is CASTPSSGAYNEQFF. The complete variable domain, with remaining parts taken from reference TRBV28 and TRBJ2-1, reads DVKVTQSSRYLVKRTGEKVFLECVQDMDHENMFWYRQDPGLGLRLIYFSYDVKMKEKGDIPEGYSVSREKKERFSLILESASTNQTSMYLCASTPSSGAYNEQFFGPGTRLTVL.

This clonotype ranks as large in terms of frequency. This chain joins TRBV10-3 and TRBJ2-6; TCRdb proposes TRBD1, but this gene call is untestable without DNA. CDR3 size: 14 residues. In germline, CDR1 is ENHRY, CDR2 SYGVKD. The CDR3 sequence: CAIRDPVGANVLTF.

This clonotype counts as medium-sized by frequency. The chain carries TRBV10-3 and TRBJ2-7; TCRdb's D call, TRBD2, is unchecked because there is no DNA. The CDR3 length is 17 residues. Looked up from germline, CDR1 is ENHRY and CDR2 is SYGVKD. This CDR3 reads CAISEGSGTSGPYEQYF.

The CDR3 protein is CASSSAKGNTGELFF. The chain links TRBV6-6 to TRBJ2-2. Germline loops: CDR1 MNHNY, CDR2 SVGAGI (reference sequence). This CDR3 is 15 amino acids long.

According to its frequency, this clonotype is medium-sized. V usage is TRBV20-1 and J usage is TRBJ1-3. Germline V gives CDR1 DFQATT, CDR2 SNEGSKA (reference sequence). CDR3 length: 12 residues. The CDR3 sequence is CSAPRSGNTIYF.

The rearrangement uses TRBV6-5 and TRBJ2-3; there is no DNA to check the TCRdb D call of TRBD2. Germline V gene data show CDR1 as MNHEY and CDR2 as SVGAGI. This CDR3 contains 14 residues. CDR3 in amino acids: CASRGLGSADTQYF.

In terms of frequency, this clonotype is large. The V and J genes are TRBV19 and TRBJ1-2; TCRdb picks TRBD1, but there is no DNA to check that call. CDR3 length equals 13 residues. Germline loops: CDR1 LNHDA, CDR2 SQIVND (reference sequence). The CDR3 spells CASTLRGGYGYTF.

This clonotype registers large by frequency. The chain is built from TRBV7-6 and TRBJ2-5; TCRdb lists TRBD1, though no DNA is available to test this call. CDR1 SGHVS and CDR2 FNYEAQ come from the germline V gene. CDR3 length: 17 amino acids. CDR3 sequence: CASSLVGGDRGRETQYF. The full variable domain, completed using reference TRBV7-6 and TRBJ2-5, is GAGVSQSPRYKVTKRGQDVALRCDPISGHVSLYWYRQALGQGPEFLTYFNYEAQQDKSGLPNDRFSAERPEGSISTLTIQRTEQRDSAMYRCASSLVGGDRGRETQYFGPGTRLLVL.